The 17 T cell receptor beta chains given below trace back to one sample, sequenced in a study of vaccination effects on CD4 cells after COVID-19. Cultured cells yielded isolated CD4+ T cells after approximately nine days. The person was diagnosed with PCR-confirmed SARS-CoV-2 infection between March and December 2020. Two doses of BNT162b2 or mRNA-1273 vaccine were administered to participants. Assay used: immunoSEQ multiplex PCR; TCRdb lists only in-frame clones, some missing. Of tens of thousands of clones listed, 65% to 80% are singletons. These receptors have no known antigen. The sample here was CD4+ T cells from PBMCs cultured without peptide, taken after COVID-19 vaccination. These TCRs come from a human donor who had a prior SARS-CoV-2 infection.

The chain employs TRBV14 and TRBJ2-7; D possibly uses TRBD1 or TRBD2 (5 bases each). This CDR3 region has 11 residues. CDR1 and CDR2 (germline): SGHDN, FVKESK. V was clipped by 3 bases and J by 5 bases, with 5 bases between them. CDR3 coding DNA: TGTGCCAGCAGCCAGGGGGACGAGCAGTACTTC. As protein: CASSQGDEQYF.

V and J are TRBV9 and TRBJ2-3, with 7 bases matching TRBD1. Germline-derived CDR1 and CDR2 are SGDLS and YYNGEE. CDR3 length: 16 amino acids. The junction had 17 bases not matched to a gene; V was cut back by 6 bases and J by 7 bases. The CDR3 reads CASTGARDSLINTQYF. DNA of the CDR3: TGTGCCAGCACCGGAGCTCGGGACAGCCTTATCAATACGCAGTATTTT.

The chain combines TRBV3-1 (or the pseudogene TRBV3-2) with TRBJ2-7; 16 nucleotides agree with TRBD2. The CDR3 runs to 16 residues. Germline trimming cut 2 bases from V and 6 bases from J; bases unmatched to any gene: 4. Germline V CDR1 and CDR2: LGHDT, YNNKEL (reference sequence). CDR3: CASSQTGTSGRGEQYF. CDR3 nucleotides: TGTGCCAGCAGCCAAACCGGGACTAGCGGGAGGGGCGAGCAGTACTTC.

As DNA, the CDR3 is TGTGCCAGCAGCCCGGGAGTACTCAATGAGCAGTTCTTC. Translating gives CASSPGVLNEQFF. The gene calls are TRBV7-3 and TRBJ2-1, with D possibly matching TRBD2 (6 bases). The CDR3 totals 13 residues. Trimming took off 5 bases at V and 6 bases at J, with 11 bases between the two ends. Germline-derived CDR1 and CDR2 are SGHTA and FQGTGA. Combining the CDR3 with reference TRBV7-3 and TRBJ2-1 gives the whole variable domain GAGVSQTPSNKVTEKGKYVELRCDPISGHTALYWYRQSLGQGPEFLIYFQGTGAADDSGLPNDRFFAVRPEGSVSTLKIQRTERGDSAVYLCASSPGVLNEQFFGPGTRLTVL.

CDR3 protein: CASSVKGQAYEQYF. Written as DNA, the CDR3 is TGTGCCAGCAGTGTAAAGGGACAGGCCTACGAGCAGTACTTC. This sequence joins TRBV2 and TRBJ2-7; 8 bases line up with TRBD1. Looked up from germline, CDR1 is SNHLY and CDR2 is FYNNEI. Trimming took 4 bases from V and 2 from J; bases not matched to a gene: 4. The CDR3 runs to 14 residues.

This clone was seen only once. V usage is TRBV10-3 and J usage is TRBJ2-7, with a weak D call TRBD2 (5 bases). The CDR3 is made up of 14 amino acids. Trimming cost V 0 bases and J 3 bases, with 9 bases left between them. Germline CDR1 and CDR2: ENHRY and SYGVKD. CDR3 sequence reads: CAISESTGSYEQYF. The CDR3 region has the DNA TGTGCCATCAGTGAGTCGACGGGGAGCTACGAGCAGTACTTC.

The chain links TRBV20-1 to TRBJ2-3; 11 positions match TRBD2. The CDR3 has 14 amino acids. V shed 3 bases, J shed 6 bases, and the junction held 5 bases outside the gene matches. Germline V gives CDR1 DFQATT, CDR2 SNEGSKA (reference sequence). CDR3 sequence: CSASTSGSSDTQYF. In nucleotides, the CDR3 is TGCAGTGCTAGTACTAGCGGGAGTTCGGATACGCAGTATTTT.

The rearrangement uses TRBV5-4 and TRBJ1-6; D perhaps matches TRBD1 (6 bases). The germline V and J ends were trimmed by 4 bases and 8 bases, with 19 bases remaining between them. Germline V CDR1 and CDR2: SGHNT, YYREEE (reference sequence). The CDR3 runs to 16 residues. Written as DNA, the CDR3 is TGTGCCAGCAGCGATATTACCGGGGGCGCCTATTCACCCCTCCACTTT. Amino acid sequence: CASSDITGGAYSPLHF.

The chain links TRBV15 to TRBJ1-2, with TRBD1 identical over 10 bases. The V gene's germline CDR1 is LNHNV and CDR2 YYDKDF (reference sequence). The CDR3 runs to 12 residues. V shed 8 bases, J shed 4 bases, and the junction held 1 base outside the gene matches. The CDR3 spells CATWTGGYGYTF. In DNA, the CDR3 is TGTGCCACCTGGACAGGGGGCTATGGCTACACCTTC.

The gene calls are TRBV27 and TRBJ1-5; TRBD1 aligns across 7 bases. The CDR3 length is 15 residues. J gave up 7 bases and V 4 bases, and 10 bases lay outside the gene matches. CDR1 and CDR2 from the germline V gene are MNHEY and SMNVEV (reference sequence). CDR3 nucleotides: TGTGCCAGCAGTTCCGAAGACAGGGATGGACAGCCCCAGCATTTT. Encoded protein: CASSSEDRDGQPQHF.

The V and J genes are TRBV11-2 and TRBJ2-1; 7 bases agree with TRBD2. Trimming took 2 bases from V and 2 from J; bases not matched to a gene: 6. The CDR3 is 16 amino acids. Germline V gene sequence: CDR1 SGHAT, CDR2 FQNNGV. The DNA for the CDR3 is TGTGCCAGCAGCTTATTCCTAGCGGAAGCCTACAATGAGCAGTTCTTC. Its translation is CASSLFLAEAYNEQFF. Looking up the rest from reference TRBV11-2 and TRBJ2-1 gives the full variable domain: EAGVAQSPRYKIIEKRQSVAFWCNPISGHATLYWYQQILGQGPKLLIQFQNNGVVDDSQLPKDRFSAERLKGVDSTLKIQPAKLEDSAVYLCASSLFLAEAYNEQFFGPGTRLTVL.

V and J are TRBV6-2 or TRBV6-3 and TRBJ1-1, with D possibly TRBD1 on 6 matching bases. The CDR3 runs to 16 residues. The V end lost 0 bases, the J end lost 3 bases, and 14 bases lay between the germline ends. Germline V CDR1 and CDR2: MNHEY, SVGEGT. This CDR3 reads CASSYSPGGSDTEAFF. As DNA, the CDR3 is TGTGCCAGCAGTTACTCCCCGGGGGGCAGTGACACTGAAGCTTTCTTT.

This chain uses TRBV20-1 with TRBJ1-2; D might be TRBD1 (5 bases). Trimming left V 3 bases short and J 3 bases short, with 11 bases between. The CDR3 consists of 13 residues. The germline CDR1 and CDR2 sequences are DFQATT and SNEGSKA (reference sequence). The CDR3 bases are TGCAGTGCTAGTGAAGGGGAAGACTATGGCTACACCTTC. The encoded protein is CSASEGEDYGYTF.

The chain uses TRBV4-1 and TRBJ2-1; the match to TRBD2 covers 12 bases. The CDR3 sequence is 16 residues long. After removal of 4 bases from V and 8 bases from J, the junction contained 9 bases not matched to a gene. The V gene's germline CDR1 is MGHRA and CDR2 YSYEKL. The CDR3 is CASSRRLAGEVDEQFF. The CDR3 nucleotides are TGCGCCAGCAGCCGTCGACTAGCGGGAGAAGTCGATGAGCAGTTCTTC.

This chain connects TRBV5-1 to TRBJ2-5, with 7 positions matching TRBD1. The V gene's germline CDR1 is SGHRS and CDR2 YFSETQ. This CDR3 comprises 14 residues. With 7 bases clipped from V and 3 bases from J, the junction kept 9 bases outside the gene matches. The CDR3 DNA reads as TGCGCCAGCGGCCCCGGGACAGCTGAAGAGACCCAGTACTTC. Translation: CASGPGTAEETQYF.

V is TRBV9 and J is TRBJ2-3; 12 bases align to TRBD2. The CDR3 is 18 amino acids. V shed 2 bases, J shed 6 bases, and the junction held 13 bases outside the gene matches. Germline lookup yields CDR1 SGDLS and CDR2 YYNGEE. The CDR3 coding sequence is TGTGCCAGCAGCGTGTCCCTAGCGGGAGGGTCGAATGCTGATACGCAGTATTTT. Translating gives CASSVSLAGGSNADTQYF.

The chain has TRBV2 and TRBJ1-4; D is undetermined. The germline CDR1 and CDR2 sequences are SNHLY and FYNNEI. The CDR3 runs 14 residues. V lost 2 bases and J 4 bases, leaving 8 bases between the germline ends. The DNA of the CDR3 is TGTGCCAGCAGTGAACTCATCAGTAATGAAAAACTGTTTTTT. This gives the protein CASSELISNEKLFF.